Presented here are 32 T cell receptor beta chains from one specimen sequenced in a study of beta chain features in type 1 diabetes. As every portion of the isolated RNA was reverse transcribed, the sequencing read expressed TCRB transcripts. Sequencing was performed with immunoSEQ multiplex PCR; in TCRdb, only in-frame clones are kept and a portion is missing. The sample yields around 250,000 clones, roughly 30% seen once. The sequencing input was central memory CD4+ T cells from blood. These receptors all stem from a man aged 25 to 40 in good health.

In regard to this clone: A read error may explain this, as a much larger clone is one base away. This chain links TRBV12-2 with TRBJ1-2. TRBV12-2 is annotated as a pseudogene. CDR3 length equals 11 residues. The CDR3 DNA reads as TGTGCAAGGCGTAATGTGAAGGGCTACACCTTC. As protein: CARRNVKGYTF.

The table lists this clone with a few counts. The CDR3 sequence is CASSALAQETQYF. DNA for the CDR3: TGTGCCAGCAGCGCCCTAGCGCAAGAGACCCAGTACTTC. The chain recombines TRBV21-1 with TRBJ2-5; no DNA check was done on the table's D call, TRBD2. TRBV21-1 constitutes a pseudogene. CDR3 length: 13 amino acids.

This clone has just a few counts. The rearrangement joins TRBV18 to TRBJ1-3, with D hard to call. V lost 2 bases and J 0 bases, leaving 8 bases between the germline ends. The germline V gene encodes CDR1 KGHSH and CDR2 LQKENI. The CDR3 extends over 15 amino acids. This CDR3 is CASSPGSSSGNTIYF. The CDR3 region has the DNA TGTGCCAGCTCACCAGGGTCCAGCTCTGGAAACACCATATATTTT.

This clone was counted between two and nine times. The CDR3 bases are TGTGCCAGCAGCCATACGACTAGCGGGGGGGGAGATACGCAGTATTTT. Encoded protein: CASSHTTSGGGDTQYF. The rearrangement uses TRBV14 and TRBJ2-3, with TRBD2 identical over 14 bases. The CDR3 length is 16 residues. V shed 3 bases and J 5 bases; nucleotides not matched to a gene: 4. The germline gives CDR1 SGHDN, CDR2 FVKESK. Supplemented by reference TRBV14 and TRBJ2-3, the full variable domain reads EAGVTQFPSHSVIEKGQTVTLRCDPISGHDNLYWYRRVMGKEIKFLLHFVKESKQDESGMPNNRFLAERTGGTYSTLKVQPAELEDSGVYFCASSHTTSGGGDTQYFGPGTRLTVL.

The chain employs TRBV5-1 and TRBJ1-2; 10 bases are a match to TRBD1. The CDR3 contains 15 residues. Germline trimming cut 4 bases from V and 4 bases from J; bases unmatched to any gene: 7. Germline V gene data show CDR1 as SGHRS and CDR2 as YFSETQ. Here the CDR3 DNA reads TGCGCCAGCAGCCCGGAGGGACAGGGGACCTATGGCTACACCTTC. Its protein product is CASSPEGQGTYGYTF.

The sample holds a few counts of this clone. This specimen includes other DNA sequences encoding the same CDR3. The chain is built from TRBV19 and TRBJ1-5; D is unresolved. This CDR3 is 13 amino acids long. V dropped 3 bases and J dropped 0 bases, with 3 bases sitting between them. Germline assignment: CDR1 LNHDA and CDR2 SQIVND (reference sequence). CDR3 sequence (DNA): TGTGCCAGTAGTATCTCTAGCAATCAGCCCCAGCATTTT. This encodes CASSISSNQPQHF.

The chain carries TRBV4-3 and TRBJ2-3; 8 nucleotides line up with TRBD2. The CDR3 contains 16 residues. CDR1 and CDR2 from the germline V gene are LGHNA and YSLEER. Trimming removed 0 bases from V and 5 bases from J; junction bases left unmatched: 7. In nucleotides, the CDR3 is TGCGCCAGCAGCCAAGACGGGGGGGGACCACAAGATACGCAGTATTTT. Its translation: CASSQDGGGPQDTQYF.

The chain uses TRBV6-5 and TRBJ1-2; 7 bases fit TRBD1. CDR3 size: 13 residues. The ends lost 5 bases at V and 4 bases at J; junction bases unmatched: 4. Germline CDR1 reads MNHEY; CDR2 reads SVGAGI. The CDR3 region is CASSLRTGYGYTF. CDR3 DNA sequence: TGTGCCAGCAGTCTACGGACAGGCTATGGCTACACCTTC.

The V call is TRBV9, the J call TRBJ2-3, with D tentatively TRBD2 (6 bases). V was clipped by 0 bases and J by 2 bases, with 13 bases between them. In germline, CDR1 is SGDLS, CDR2 YYNGEE. The CDR3 has 16 amino acids. CDR3 nucleotides: TGTGCCAGCAGCGTAGCTACGCGGGGCCCCACAGATACGCAGTATTTT. Its translation: CASSVATRGPTDTQYF.

The rearrangement joins TRBV7-9 to TRBJ2-7; TRBD1 matches at 9 bases. The CDR3 runs to 14 residues. Looked up from germline, CDR1 is SEHNR and CDR2 is FQNEAQ (reference sequence). V trimming: 8 bases; J trimming: 3 bases; junction bases outside the gene matches: 8. The CDR3, as DNA: TGTGCCAGCGACTCGACGACAGGGGGCTACGAGCAGTACTTC. Amino acid sequence: CASDSTTGGYEQYF.

The chain has TRBV4-1 and TRBJ1-3; possibly TRBD1 for D (5 bases). V lost 0 bases to trimming and J lost 8 bases, with 8 bases between them. The CDR3 is 13 amino acids. The germline gives CDR1 MGHRA, CDR2 YSYEKL. The CDR3 region is CASSQDRGDTIYF. The CDR3 DNA reads as TGCGCCAGCAGCCAAGATCGGGGGGACACCATATATTTT.

This clone has just a few counts. The rearrangement uses TRBV7-2 and TRBJ2-3; D unresolved. Trimming took off 0 bases at V and 6 bases at J, with 7 bases between the two ends. CDR1 and CDR2 from the germline V gene are SGHTA and FQGNSA. The CDR3 consists of 13 residues. The CDR3 loop reads CASSLARYDTQYF. Written as DNA, the CDR3 is TGTGCCAGCAGCTTAGCGCGTTACGATACGCAGTATTTT.

Concerning this clone: Other DNA sequences from this sample encode an identical CDR3 as well. CDR3 sequence: CSAPDHYEQYF. CDR3 nucleotide sequence: TGCAGTGCTCCCGACCACTACGAGCAGTACTTC. The chain uses TRBV20-1 and TRBJ2-7; no firm D call. V dropped 5 bases and J dropped 3 bases, with 8 bases sitting between them. This CDR3 has 11 residues. The germline V gene has CDR1 DFQATT and CDR2 SNEGSKA (reference sequence).

The chain carries TRBV11-2 and TRBJ2-3; 12 nucleotides line up with TRBD2. The germline CDR1 and CDR2 sequences are SGHAT and FQNNGV. The ends lost 5 bases at V and 3 bases at J; junction bases unmatched: 3. The CDR3 runs 15 residues. The CDR3 region is CASSVGLAGTDTQYF. CDR3 in DNA: TGTGCCAGCAGCGTAGGACTAGCGGGGACAGATACGCAGTATTTT.

Comments on this clone: Other nucleotide sequences in the sample specify the same CDR3. The V call is TRBV2, the J call TRBJ1-1, with D maybe TRBD1 (6 bases). This CDR3 region has 13 residues. Germline CDR1 SNHLY, CDR2 FYNNEI. V gave up 4 bases and J gave up 6 bases, with 12 bases separating them. This CDR3 reads CASSVTGASEAFF. The CDR3 DNA follows: TGTGCCAGCAGTGTGACAGGTGCCTCTGAAGCTTTCTTT.

This clone was counted at least ten times. The CDR3 DNA reads as TGTGCCAGCAGCCAAGATGCCGGTAATGAGCAGTTCTTC. It encodes CASSQDAGNEQFF. The gene calls are TRBV14 and TRBJ2-1, with no clear D. CDR1 SGHDN and CDR2 FVKESK come from the germline V gene. Trimming took 0 bases from V and 7 from J, leaving 7 bases between them. This CDR3 contains 13 residues.

The chain recombines TRBV7-2 with TRBJ1-5; 8 nucleotides match TRBD1. V shed 8 bases, J shed 7 bases, and the junction held 10 bases outside the gene matches. The CDR3 runs to 14 residues. Germline lookup yields CDR1 SGHTA and CDR2 FQGNSA. The CDR3 sequence is CASGSGGRGQPQHF. The DNA for the CDR3 is TGTGCCAGCGGGTCAGGGGGCAGGGGACAGCCCCAGCATTTT.

The chain links TRBV4-3 to TRBJ2-7, with TRBD1 matching 9 bases. V lost 3 bases, J lost 6 bases, and 9 bases stayed unmatched. This CDR3 comprises 15 residues. Germline CDR1 and CDR2: LGHNA and YSLEER. CDR3 amino acids: CASSQAGQGQAEQYF. The DNA of the CDR3 is TGCGCCAGCAGCCAGGCGGGACAGGGACAAGCCGAGCAGTACTTC.

This clone was detected only a few times. The gene calls are TRBV2 and TRBJ2-3; D is perhaps TRBD2 (5 bases). Germline V gene data show CDR1 as SNHLY and CDR2 as FYNNEI. CDR3 length: 15 amino acids. The V gene lost 5 bases and the J gene lost 0 bases, with 12 bases spanning the gap. CDR3 bases: TGTGCCAGCAGTTTAGCGTTTTCTAGCACAGATACGCAGTATTTT. It translates to CASSLAFSSTDTQYF.

This chain links TRBV28 with TRBJ2-7; D remains unclear. CDR1 is MDHEN and CDR2 is SYDVKM in the germline V gene. CDR3 length: 13 amino acids. Trimming pared 7 bases from V and 3 bases from J, leaving 13 bases between. The chain's CDR3 is CASTVGLGYEQYF. The CDR3, as DNA: TGTGCCAGCACGGTGGGATTAGGCTACGAGCAGTACTTC.

This clone was detected once. This chain uses TRBV29-1 with TRBJ1-2, with D maybe TRBD1 (5 bases). Per germline, CDR1 SQVTM and CDR2 ANQGSEA. Trimming shortened V by 4 bases and J by 3 bases, and 12 bases separated the two germline ends. The CDR3 spans 13 residues. The CDR3 sequence: CSVAAGTDYGYTF. CDR3 sequence (DNA): TGCAGCGTTGCTGCAGGGACGGACTATGGCTACACCTTC. Supplemented by reference TRBV29-1 and TRBJ1-2, the full variable domain reads SAVISQKPSRDICQRGTSLTIQCQVDSQVTMMFWYRQQPGQSLTLIATANQGSEATYESGFVIDKFPISRPNLTFSTLTVSNMSPEDSSIYLCSVAAGTDYGYTFGSGTRLTVV.

This clone has only a few counts. The V and J genes are TRBV6-1 and TRBJ2-5; D is undetermined. Trimming shortened V by 3 bases and J by 7 bases, and 12 bases separated the two germline ends. The length of the CDR3 is 13 residues. The germline CDR1 and CDR2 sequences are MNHNS and SASEGT. The CDR3 DNA follows: TGTGCCAGCAGTGATGGTCGACCCGCGACCCAGTACTTC. It translates to CASSDGRPATQYF.

The chain couples TRBV27 to TRBJ2-1; D is undetermined. The CDR3 loop spans 15 amino acids. Per germline, CDR1 MNHEY and CDR2 SMNVEV (reference sequence). Trimming left V 7 bases short and J 11 bases short, with 24 bases between. CDR3 in amino acids: CASKEDGVPTSKQFF. In DNA form, the CDR3 reads TGTGCCAGCAAAGAGGACGGCGTCCCTACCTCTAAGCAGTTCTTC.

With regard to this clone: The same CDR3 arises from other DNA sequences in this sample as well. The rearrangement uses TRBV29-1 and TRBJ2-3, with 14 bases matching TRBD2. The V and J ends lost 6 bases and 7 bases, in that order; junction bases with no gene match: 18. Germline CDR1 is SQVTM and CDR2 is ANQGSEA. The CDR3 runs to 18 residues. The CDR3 spells CSVGTGTSGRSGRNTQYF. The CDR3 DNA is TGCAGCGTGGGGACCGGGACTAGCGGGAGATCGGGGCGGAATACGCAGTATTTT.

The chain recombines TRBV15 with TRBJ2-1, with TRBD2 matching 11 bases. The trim removed 4 bases at V and 7 bases at J, leaving 9 bases unmatched. Germline CDR1 and CDR2: LNHNV and YYDKDF (reference sequence). The CDR3 loop spans 16 amino acids. The CDR3 nucleotides are TGTGCCACCAGCACGACACTAGCGGGGGCGGGTAATGAGCAGTTCTTC. It codes for CATSTTLAGAGNEQFF.

This clone appeared a few times. The chain recombines TRBV30 with TRBJ2-3, with D uncertain. Germline CDR1 and CDR2: GTSNPN and SVGIG (reference sequence). V lost 1 base and J 2 bases, leaving 10 bases between the germline ends. This CDR3 contains 14 residues. CDR3 region: CAWSDLYTTDTQYF. The CDR3 bases are TGTGCCTGGAGTGATTTATATACCACAGATACGCAGTATTTT.

This clone has a handful of counts. The chain combines TRBV7-2 with TRBJ2-7, with unresolved D. Per the germline V gene, CDR1 is SGHTA and CDR2 is FQGNSA. The CDR3 has 11 residues. V was pared by 3 bases and J by 6 bases, with 6 bases between. CDR3 DNA sequence: TGTGCCAGCAGCTTTTCTTTCGAGCAGTACTTC. It translates to CASSFSFEQYF.

In this sample, this clone turned up a few times. The chain has TRBV7-9 and TRBJ2-3; 7 bases map to TRBD2. The ends lost 5 bases at V and 7 bases at J; junction bases unmatched: 12. The length of the CDR3 is 15 residues. Per germline, CDR1 SEHNR and CDR2 FQNEAQ (reference sequence). DNA for the CDR3: TGTGCCAGCAGCCGCTTAAGCGGGGAGACCTATACGCAGTATTTT. Encoded protein: CASSRLSGETYTQYF.

The chain is built from TRBV30 and TRBJ2-7; TRBD1 aligns across 11 bases. This CDR3 has 15 residues. J lost 6 bases, V lost 2 bases, and 9 bases had no gene match. CDR1 and CDR2 (germline): GTSNPN, SVGIG (reference sequence). The CDR3 nucleotides are TGTGCCTGGAGTCCGGGACAGGGGGGGTCCCTCGAGCAGTACTTC. The encoded protein is CAWSPGQGGSLEQYF.

This clone was picked up a small number of times. The chain couples TRBV29-1 to TRBJ1-1; D perhaps matches TRBD1 (6 bases). The germline V and J ends were trimmed by 6 bases and 8 bases, with 13 bases remaining between them. Germline V gives CDR1 SQVTM, CDR2 ANQGSEA. CDR3 size: 11 residues. The CDR3 DNA is TGCAGCGTCCAGGGGAGCAGAGAAGCTTTCTTT. Translated, it gives CSVQGSREAFF. The complete variable domain, with remaining parts taken from reference TRBV29-1 and TRBJ1-1, reads SAVISQKPSRDICQRGTSLTIQCQVDSQVTMMFWYRQQPGQSLTLIATANQGSEATYESGFVIDKFPISRPNLTFSTLTVSNMSPEDSSIYLCSVQGSREAFFGQGTRLTVV.

V gene TRBV9 combines with J gene TRBJ1-2; tentative D call: TRBD1 (6 bases). Germline V gene sequence: CDR1 SGDLS, CDR2 YYNGEE. The V and J ends lost 6 bases and 4 bases respectively, with 19 bases between them. This CDR3 is built from 15 residues. In DNA form, the CDR3 reads TGTGCCAGCACCAGAGACGGGGGCGTCGGCTATGGCTACACCTTC. It codes for CASTRDGGVGYGYTF.

The chain links TRBV29-1 to TRBJ2-5; 7 positions match TRBD1. The DNA matches TRBJ2-7 better at its end, which makes the J call doubtful. This CDR3 region has 12 residues. The germline gives CDR1 SQVTM, CDR2 ANQGSEA. CDR3 nucleotides: TGCAGCGCCGGGACAGCCTCCTACGAGCAGTACTTC. Translated: CSAGTASYEQYF.